The 24 T cell receptor beta chains below come from one sample, sequenced in a study of blood T cell repertoires in COVID-19. Sequenced by immunoSEQ multiplex PCR; TCRdb stores in-frame clones only, minus some. The sample has about 210,000 clones; about 90% are singletons. Sequenced input: peripheral blood. The receptor source for this set is a man aged 30 to 39 with acute or convalescent COVID-19.

This clone came up once. This chain joins TRBV30 and TRBJ2-1; no clear D. Germline-derived CDR1 and CDR2 are GTSNPN and SVGIG (reference sequence). V was trimmed by 5 bases and J by 3 bases, leaving 14 bases between them. The CDR3 is 14 amino acids. In DNA form, the CDR3 reads TGTGCCTGGGGGGTGATGAACTTCTACAATGAGCAGTTCTTC. The encoded protein is CAWGVMNFYNEQFF.

The V call is TRBV5-8, the J call TRBJ1-2, with a weak D call TRBD1 (6 bases). The CDR3 is 14 amino acids. With 2 bases removed from V and 3 bases from J, the gap between germline ends came to 11 bases. CDR1 is SGHTS, CDR2 YDEGEE, per germline. The CDR3 nucleotides are TGTGCCAGCAGCTTCGGACAGCAGGACTATGGCTACACCTTC. It is translated as CASSFGQQDYGYTF.

This chain joins TRBV2 and TRBJ1-6, with D uncertain. Trimming took 4 bases from V and 5 from J, leaving 9 bases between them. There are 14 residues in the CDR3. The germline gives CDR1 SNHLY, CDR2 FYNNEI. The CDR3 spells CASSGQTDNSPLHF. The CDR3 bases are TGTGCCAGCAGTGGGCAGACTGATAATTCACCCCTCCACTTT. The full variable domain, with the rest looked up from reference TRBV2 and TRBJ1-6, is EPEVTQTPSHQVTQMGQEVILRCVPISNHLYFYWYRQILGQKVEFLVSFYNNEISEKSEIFDDQFSVERPDGSNFTLKIRSTKLEDSAMYFCASSGQTDNSPLHFGNGTRLTVT.

The chain is built from TRBV28 and TRBJ1-6, with TRBD1 matching 7 bases. Germline values: CDR1 MDHEN, CDR2 SYDVKM. This CDR3 has 14 amino acids. The V gene end was trimmed by 2 bases and the J gene end by 10 bases; junction bases not matched to a gene: 5. The CDR3 loop reads CASSLTQGGSPLHF. The DNA of the CDR3 is TGTGCCAGCAGTTTAACGCAGGGGGGATCACCCCTCCACTTT.

The J gene is TRBJ1-1, the V gene TRBV11-3, with D unresolved. This CDR3 is built from 13 residues. Germline-derived CDR1 and CDR2 are SGHNT and YENEEA. V dropped 5 bases and J dropped 2 bases, with 9 bases sitting between them. CDR3 sequence: CASSQEPNTEAFF. The DNA of the CDR3 is TGTGCCAGCAGCCAGGAACCTAACACTGAAGCTTTCTTT.

This clone was seen more than once but under ten times. The chain is built from TRBV6-4 and TRBJ2-3, with D possibly TRBD2 on 6 matching bases. The ends were cut back, 4 bases at V and 0 bases at J, with 11 bases in the middle. There are 15 residues in the CDR3. Per the germline V gene, CDR1 is MRHNA and CDR2 is SNTAGT. This chain's CDR3 is CASSVGRASTDTQYF. As DNA, the CDR3 is TGTGCCAGCAGTGTCGGGAGAGCTAGCACAGATACGCAGTATTTT.

This clone was seen just once. This chain links TRBV5-1 with TRBJ2-7; 9 bases align to TRBD1. CDR1 and CDR2 (germline): SGHRS, YFSETQ. The ends lost 4 bases at V and 1 base at J; junction bases unmatched: 6. The CDR3 runs to 15 residues. For the CDR3, the DNA is TGCGCCAGCAGCCCAGACGGGACAGGGTCCTACGAGCAGTACTTC. Protein sequence: CASSPDGTGSYEQYF.

The table lists this clone with a count of one. The rearrangement uses TRBV28 and TRBJ1-1, with D unresolved. V gave up 2 bases and J gave up 4 bases, with 11 bases separating them. The CDR3 loop spans 14 amino acids. Germline values: CDR1 MDHEN, CDR2 SYDVKM. The CDR3 coding sequence is TGTGCCAGCAGTTTAGCTGGGAGCTCCACTGAAGCTTTCTTT. Protein sequence: CASSLAGSSTEAFF.

The chain couples TRBV24-1 to TRBJ2-1; TRBD1 matches at 7 bases. The V and J ends lost 2 bases and 4 bases, in that order; junction bases with no gene match: 4. The CDR3 spans 15 residues. Germline lookup yields CDR1 KGHDR and CDR2 SFDVKD. CDR3 sequence reads: CATSDSGRGYNEQFF. CDR3 nucleotide sequence: TGTGCCACCAGTGATTCGGGCAGGGGGTACAATGAGCAGTTCTTC.

The chain employs TRBV2 and TRBJ2-1, with 11 bases that match TRBD2. This CDR3 comprises 17 residues. V lost 4 bases and J lost 5; bases outside the gene matches: 10. Germline V gene data show CDR1 as SNHLY and CDR2 as FYNNEI. The CDR3 sequence: CASSGIGTSGGDNEQFF. CDR3 bases: TGTGCCAGCAGTGGGATCGGAACTAGCGGGGGCGACAATGAGCAGTTCTTC.

The chain employs TRBV30 and TRBJ1-5; 8 bases fit TRBD1. CDR3 length equals 18 residues. With 3 bases clipped from V and 1 base from J, the junction kept 14 bases outside the gene matches. CDR1 is GTSNPN, CDR2 SVGIG, per germline (reference sequence). The CDR3 loop reads CAWRGEGTGKRSNQPQHF. CDR3 nucleotides: TGTGCCTGGAGAGGGGAGGGGACAGGTAAGAGAAGCAATCAGCCCCAGCATTTT.

The chain uses TRBV7-8 and TRBJ2-1; 10 nucleotides line up with TRBD2. The CDR3 runs to 15 residues. The germline gives CDR1 SGHVS, CDR2 FQNEAQ. With V trimmed by 4 bases and J by 2 bases, 2 bases remained unmatched. CDR3 DNA sequence: TGTGCCAGCAGCTCACTAGCGGGAACCTACAATGAGCAGTTCTTC. It codes for CASSSLAGTYNEQFF.

This chain links TRBV6-1 with TRBJ2-5; maybe TRBD1 (6 bases). The CDR3 has 14 residues. Trimming left V 1 base short and J 4 bases short, with 10 bases between. Germline CDR1 reads MNHNS; CDR2 reads SASEGT. CDR3 region: CASSEGQDRETQYF. CDR3 nucleotide sequence: TGTGCCAGCAGTGAAGGACAGGACCGAGAGACCCAGTACTTC.

This chain links TRBV5-1 with TRBJ2-2; 7 bases map to TRBD2. The CDR3 spans 16 residues. V was pared by 0 bases and J by 1 base, with 3 bases of the junction left unmatched. Germline V gives CDR1 SGHRS, CDR2 YFSETQ. The CDR3 coding sequence is TGCGCCAGCAGCTTGGCGGCTAGCGGGAACACCGGGGAGCTGTTTTTT. Its translation: CASSLAASGNTGELFF.

The rearrangement joins TRBV10-2 to TRBJ1-5; unclear D gene. This CDR3 region has 14 residues. CDR1 is WSHSY, CDR2 SAAADI, per germline. Trimming shortened V by 10 bases and J by 1 base, and 14 bases separated the two germline ends. CDR3 sequence reads: CATREGGSNQPQHF. As DNA, the CDR3 is TGCGCCACGCGGGAGGGTGGGAGCAATCAGCCCCAGCATTTT.

The chain combines TRBV4-1 with TRBJ2-1, with TRBD2 as a possible D gene (7 bases). Trimming left V 4 bases short and J 7 bases short, with 14 bases between. Germline V gives CDR1 MGHRA, CDR2 YSYEKL. This CDR3 comprises 14 residues. The CDR3 sequence is CASSPGGQRNEQFF. CDR3 DNA: TGCGCCAGCAGCCCCGGGGGGCAGAGGAATGAGCAGTTCTTC.

The sample holds one count of this clone. The CDR3 DNA reads TGTGCCAGCAGCCAAGTGAGGACAGAAGCTTTCTTT. Translating gives CASSQVRTEAFF. This chain uses TRBV3-1 (or the pseudogene TRBV3-2) with TRBJ1-1; maybe TRBD1 (5 bases). Trimming removed 1 base at V and 8 bases at J, with 8 bases between. Per the germline V gene, CDR1 is LGHDT and CDR2 is YNNKEL (reference sequence). CDR3 length equals 12 residues.

The chain has TRBV10-2 and TRBJ1-1; TRBD1 aligns across 11 bases. The CDR3 runs to 12 residues. V lost 8 bases to trimming and J lost 5 bases; unmatched junction nucleotides: 1. Germline V gene sequence: CDR1 WSHSY, CDR2 SAAADI. DNA of the CDR3: TGCGCCAGCGGGACAGGGGGAACTGAAGCTTTCTTT. It translates to CASGTGGTEAFF.

The chain has TRBV13 and TRBJ2-7; maybe TRBD1 (6 bases). The V end lost 4 bases, the J end lost 9 bases, and 19 bases lay between the germline ends. The CDR3 has 14 amino acids. Germline values: CDR1 PRHDT, CDR2 FYEKMQ (reference sequence). The CDR3 loop is CASSSWDKGLRQYF. CDR3 sequence (DNA): TGTGCCAGCAGCTCCTGGGACAAAGGTTTGAGGCAGTACTTC.

The rearrangement joins TRBV5-6 to TRBJ1-2, with D maybe TRBD1 (5 bases). This CDR3 has 13 amino acids. CDR1 and CDR2 from the germline V gene are SGHDT and YYEEEE. V lost 4 bases to trimming and J lost 1 base, with 8 bases between them. In DNA, the CDR3 is TGTGCCAGCAGCCCAGGGTTTAACTATGGCTACACCTTC. This encodes CASSPGFNYGYTF.

The V and J genes are TRBV18 and TRBJ2-7, with D possibly being TRBD2 (5 bases). Germline loops: CDR1 KGHSH, CDR2 LQKENI. The CDR3 is 13 amino acids. Trimming shortened V by 4 bases and J by 2 bases, and 9 bases separated the two germline ends. The CDR3 region has the DNA TGTGCCAGCTCACGAGGGAATGCCTACGAGCAGTACTTC. Amino acids: CASSRGNAYEQYF.

The rearrangement links TRBV5-6 to TRBJ2-3, with 9 positions matching TRBD1. J was trimmed by 5 bases and V by 0 bases; bases with no gene match: 4. Germline CDR1 reads SGHDT; CDR2 reads YYEEEE. CDR3 length: 15 amino acids. This chain's CDR3 is CASSLDRTGVDTQYF. The DNA for the CDR3 is TGTGCCAGCAGCTTGGATCGGACAGGGGTAGATACGCAGTATTTT.

This clone occurred a few times. The chain couples TRBV5-1 to TRBJ1-2, with D maybe TRBD1 (6 bases). Germline-derived CDR1 and CDR2 are SGHRS and YFSETQ. The CDR3 length is 16 residues. V shed 0 bases and J shed 9 bases, with 21 bases lying between them. The CDR3 loop reads CASSLDLDSGYRSYTF. The CDR3 DNA is TGCGCCAGCAGCTTGGATTTGGACAGCGGCTATAGGAGCTACACCTTC.

J is TRBJ2-1 and V is TRBV2; tentatively, D is TRBD2 (5 bases). The CDR3 is made up of 16 amino acids. Germline loops: CDR1 SNHLY, CDR2 FYNNEI. The V gene lost 5 bases and the J gene lost 0 bases, with 14 bases spanning the gap. Here the CDR3 reads CASSKLSGGSYNEQFF. In DNA form, the CDR3 reads TGTGCCAGCAGTAAACTGAGCGGTGGCTCCTACAATGAGCAGTTCTTC.